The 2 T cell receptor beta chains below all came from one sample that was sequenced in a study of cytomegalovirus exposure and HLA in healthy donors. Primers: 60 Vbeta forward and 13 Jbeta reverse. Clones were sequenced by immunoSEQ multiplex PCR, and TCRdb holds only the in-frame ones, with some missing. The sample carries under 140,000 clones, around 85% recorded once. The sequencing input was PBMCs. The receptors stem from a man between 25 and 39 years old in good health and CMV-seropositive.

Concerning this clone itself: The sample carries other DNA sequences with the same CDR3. The CDR3 loop is CASSLDRGYEQYF. DNA of the CDR3: TGCGCCAGCAGCTTGGACAGGGGTTACGAGCAGTACTTC. V usage is TRBV5-1 and J usage is TRBJ2-7; 7 bases match TRBD1. Trimming took 0 bases from V and 4 from J; bases not matched to a gene: 1. The CDR3 contains 13 residues. From germline, CDR1 is SGHRS and CDR2 YFSETQ. Together with reference TRBV5-1 and TRBJ2-7, the CDR3 gives the full variable domain: KAGVTQTPRYLIKTRGQQVTLSCSPISGHRSVSWYQQTPGQGLQFLFEYFSETQRNKGNFPGRFSGRQFSNSRSEMNVSTLELGDSALYLCASSLDRGYEQYFGPGTRLTVT.

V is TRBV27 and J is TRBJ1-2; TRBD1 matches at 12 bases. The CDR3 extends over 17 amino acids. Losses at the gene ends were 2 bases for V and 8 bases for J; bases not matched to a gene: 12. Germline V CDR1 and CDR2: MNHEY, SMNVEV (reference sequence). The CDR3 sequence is CASSLRGVGTGGIGYTF. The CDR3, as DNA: TGTGCCAGCAGTTTAAGGGGGGTCGGGACAGGGGGCATCGGCTACACCTTC.